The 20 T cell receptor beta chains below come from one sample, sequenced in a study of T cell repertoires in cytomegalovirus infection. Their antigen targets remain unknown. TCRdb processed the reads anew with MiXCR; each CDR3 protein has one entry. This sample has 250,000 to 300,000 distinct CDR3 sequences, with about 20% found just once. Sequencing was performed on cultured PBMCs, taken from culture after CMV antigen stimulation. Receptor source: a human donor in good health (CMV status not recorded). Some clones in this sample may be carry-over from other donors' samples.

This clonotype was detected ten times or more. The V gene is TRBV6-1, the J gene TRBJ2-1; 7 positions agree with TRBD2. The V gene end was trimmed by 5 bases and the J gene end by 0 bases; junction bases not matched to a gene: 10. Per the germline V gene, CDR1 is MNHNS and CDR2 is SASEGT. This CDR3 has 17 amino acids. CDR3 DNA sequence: TGTGCCAGCAGTTTACTGAGCGGGATGAGCTCCTACAATGAGCAGTTCTTC. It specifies CASSLLSGMSSYNEQFF.

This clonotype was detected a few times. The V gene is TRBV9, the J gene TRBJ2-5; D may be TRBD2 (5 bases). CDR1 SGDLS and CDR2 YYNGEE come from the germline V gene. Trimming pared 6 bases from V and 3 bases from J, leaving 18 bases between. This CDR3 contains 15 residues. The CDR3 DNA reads TGTGCCAGCACCCCAGGCGGAGGACCTAAAGAGACCCAGTACTTC. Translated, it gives CASTPGGGPKETQYF.

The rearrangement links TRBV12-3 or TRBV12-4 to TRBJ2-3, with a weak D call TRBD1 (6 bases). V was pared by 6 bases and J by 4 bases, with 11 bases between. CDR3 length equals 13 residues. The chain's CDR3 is CASRPTGSDTQYF. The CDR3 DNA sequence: TGTGCCAGCAGACCAACAGGGTCAGATACGCAGTATTTT.

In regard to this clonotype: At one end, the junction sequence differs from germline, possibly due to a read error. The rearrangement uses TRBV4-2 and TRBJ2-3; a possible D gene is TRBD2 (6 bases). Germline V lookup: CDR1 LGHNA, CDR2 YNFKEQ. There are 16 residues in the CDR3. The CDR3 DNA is TGCGCCAGCAGCCAAGATCCGGCTAGCGGCACAGATACGCAGTATTTT. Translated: CASSQDPASGTDTQYF.

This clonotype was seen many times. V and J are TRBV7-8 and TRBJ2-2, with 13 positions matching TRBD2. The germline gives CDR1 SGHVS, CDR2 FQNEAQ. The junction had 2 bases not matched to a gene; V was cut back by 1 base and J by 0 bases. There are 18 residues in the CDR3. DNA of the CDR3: TGTGCCAGCAGCTTAGGACTAGCGGGAGGCGCGAACACCGGGGAGCTGTTTTTT. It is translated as CASSLGLAGGANTGELFF. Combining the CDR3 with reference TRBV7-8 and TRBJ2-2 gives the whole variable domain GAGVSQSPRYKVAKRGQDVALRCDPISGHVSLFWYQQALGQGPEFLTYFQNEAQLDKSGLPSDRFFAERPEGSVSTLKIQRTQQEDSAVYLCASSLGLAGGANTGELFFGEGSRLTVL.

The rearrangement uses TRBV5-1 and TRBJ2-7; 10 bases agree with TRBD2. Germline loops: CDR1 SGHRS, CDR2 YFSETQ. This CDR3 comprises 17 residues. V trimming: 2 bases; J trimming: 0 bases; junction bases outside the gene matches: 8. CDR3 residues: CASSFGLAGVLSYEQYF. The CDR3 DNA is TGCGCCAGCAGCTTCGGGCTAGCGGGAGTCCTCTCCTACGAGCAGTACTTC.

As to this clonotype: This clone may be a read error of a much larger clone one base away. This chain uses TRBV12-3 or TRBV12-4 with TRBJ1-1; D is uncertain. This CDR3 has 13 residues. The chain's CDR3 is CAGSLAQRTEAFF. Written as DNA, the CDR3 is TGTGCCGGCAGTCTGGCCCAACGCACTGAAGCTTTCTTT.

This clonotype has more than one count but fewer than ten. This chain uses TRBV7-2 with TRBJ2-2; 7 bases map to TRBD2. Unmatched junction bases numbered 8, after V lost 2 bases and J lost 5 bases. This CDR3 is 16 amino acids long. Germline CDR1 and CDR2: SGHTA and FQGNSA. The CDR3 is CASSLFGGMATGELFF. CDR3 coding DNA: TGTGCCAGCAGCTTATTCGGGGGGATGGCGACCGGGGAGCTGTTTTTT.

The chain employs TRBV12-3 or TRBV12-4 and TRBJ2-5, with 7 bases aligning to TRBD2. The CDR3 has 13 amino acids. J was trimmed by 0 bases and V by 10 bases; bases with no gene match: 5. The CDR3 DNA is TGTGCCATCCGCGGGAGCAACCAAGAGACCCAGTACTTC. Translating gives CAIRGSNQETQYF.

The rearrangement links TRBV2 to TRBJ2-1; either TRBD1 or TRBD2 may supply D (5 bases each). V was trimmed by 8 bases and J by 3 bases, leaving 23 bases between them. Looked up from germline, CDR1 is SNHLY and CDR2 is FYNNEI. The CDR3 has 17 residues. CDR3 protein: CASEKGSWDPVYNEQFF. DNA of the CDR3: TGTGCCAGCGAAAAGGGTTCATGGGACCCCGTCTACAATGAGCAGTTCTTC. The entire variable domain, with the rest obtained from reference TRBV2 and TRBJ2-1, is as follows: EPEVTQTPSHQVTQMGQEVILRCVPISNHLYFYWYRQILGQKVEFLVSFYNNEISEKSEIFDDQFSVERPDGSNFTLKIRSTKLEDSAMYFCASEKGSWDPVYNEQFFGPGTRLTVL.

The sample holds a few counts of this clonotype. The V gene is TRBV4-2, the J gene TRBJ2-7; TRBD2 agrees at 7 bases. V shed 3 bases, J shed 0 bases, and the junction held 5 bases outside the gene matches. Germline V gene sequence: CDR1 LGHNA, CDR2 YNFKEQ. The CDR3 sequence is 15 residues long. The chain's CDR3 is CASSQGTSASYEQYF. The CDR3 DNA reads TGTGCCAGCAGCCAGGGAACTAGCGCCTCCTACGAGCAGTACTTC.

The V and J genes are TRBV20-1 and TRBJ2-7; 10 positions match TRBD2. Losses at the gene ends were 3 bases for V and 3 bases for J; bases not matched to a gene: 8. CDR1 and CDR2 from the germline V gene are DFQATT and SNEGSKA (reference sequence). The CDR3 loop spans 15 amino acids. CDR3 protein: CSAREASGSIYEQYF. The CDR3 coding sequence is TGCAGTGCTAGGGAGGCTAGCGGGAGTATCTACGAGCAGTACTTC.

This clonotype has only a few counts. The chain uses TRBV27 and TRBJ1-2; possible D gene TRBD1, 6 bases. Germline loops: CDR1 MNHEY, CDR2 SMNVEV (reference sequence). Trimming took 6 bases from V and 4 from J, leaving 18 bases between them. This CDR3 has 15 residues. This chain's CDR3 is CASRSLGGRLYGYTF. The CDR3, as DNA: TGTGCCAGCAGATCCCTGGGGGGGCGCCTCTATGGCTACACCTTC.

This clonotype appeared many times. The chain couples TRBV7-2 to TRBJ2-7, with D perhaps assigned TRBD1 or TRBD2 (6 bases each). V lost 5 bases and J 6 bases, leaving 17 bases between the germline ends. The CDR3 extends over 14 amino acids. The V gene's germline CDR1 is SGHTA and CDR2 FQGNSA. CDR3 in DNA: TGTGCCAGCAGCCGTGGGGGGCTGGAGACCGAGCAGTACTTC. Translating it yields CASSRGGLETEQYF. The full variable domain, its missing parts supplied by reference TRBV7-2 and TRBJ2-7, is GAGVSQSPSNKVTEKGKDVELRCDPISGHTALYWYRQSLGQGLEFLIYFQGNSAPDKSGLPSDRFSAERTGGSVSTLTIQRTQQEDSAVYLCASSRGGLETEQYFGPGTRLTVT.

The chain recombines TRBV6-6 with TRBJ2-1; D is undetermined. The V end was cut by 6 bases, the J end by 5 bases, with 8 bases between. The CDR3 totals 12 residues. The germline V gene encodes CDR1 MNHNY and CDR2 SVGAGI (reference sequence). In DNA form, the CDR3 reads TGTGCCAGCAGCGTACTAAACAATGAGCAGTTCTTC. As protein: CASSVLNNEQFF.

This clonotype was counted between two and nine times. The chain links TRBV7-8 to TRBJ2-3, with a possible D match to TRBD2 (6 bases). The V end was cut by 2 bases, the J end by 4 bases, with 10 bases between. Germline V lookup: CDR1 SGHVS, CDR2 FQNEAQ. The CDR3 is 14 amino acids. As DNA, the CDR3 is TGTGCCAGCAGCTTAAGCGCGGGGCCAGATACGCAGTATTTT. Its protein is CASSLSAGPDTQYF.

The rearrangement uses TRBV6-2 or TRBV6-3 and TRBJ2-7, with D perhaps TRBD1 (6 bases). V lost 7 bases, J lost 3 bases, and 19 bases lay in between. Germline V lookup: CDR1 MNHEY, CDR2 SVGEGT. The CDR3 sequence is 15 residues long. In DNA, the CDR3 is TGTGCCAGCACCCTAAGAGTGACAGGATTCTACGAGCAGTACTTC. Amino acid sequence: CASTLRVTGFYEQYF.

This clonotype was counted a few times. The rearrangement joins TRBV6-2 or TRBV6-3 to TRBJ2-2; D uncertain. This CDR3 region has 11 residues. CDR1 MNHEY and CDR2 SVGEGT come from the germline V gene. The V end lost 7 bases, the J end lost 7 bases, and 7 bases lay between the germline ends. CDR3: CASNSRGELFF. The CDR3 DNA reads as TGTGCCAGCAACTCCCGCGGGGAGCTGTTTTTT.

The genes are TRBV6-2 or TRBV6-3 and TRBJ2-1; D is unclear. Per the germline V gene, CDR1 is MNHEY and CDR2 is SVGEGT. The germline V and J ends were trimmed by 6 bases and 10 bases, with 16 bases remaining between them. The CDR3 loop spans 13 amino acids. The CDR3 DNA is TGTGCCAGCAGAGAGTTGGGTTCGGTGGAGCAGTTCTTC. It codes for CASRELGSVEQFF.

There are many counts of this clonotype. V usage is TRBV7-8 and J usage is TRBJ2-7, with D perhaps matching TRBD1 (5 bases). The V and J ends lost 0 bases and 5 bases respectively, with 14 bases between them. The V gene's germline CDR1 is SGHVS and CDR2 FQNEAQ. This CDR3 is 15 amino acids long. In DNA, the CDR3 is TGTGCCAGCAGCTTAGCACCAGGGTATAGGGACGAGCAGTACTTC. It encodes CASSLAPGYRDEQYF.